Presented here are 9 T cell receptor beta chains from one specimen sequenced in a study of T cells after posttransplantation cyclophosphamide. Controls had myeloablative marrow grafts with methotrexate and calcineurin inhibitor, sampled at 1 year. Sequencing was performed with immunoSEQ multiplex PCR; in TCRdb, only in-frame clones are kept and a portion is missing. The repertoire holds 5,000 or so clones, with over 70% as singletons. This specimen was PBMCs, taken roughly 340 days after allogeneic stem cell transplant with calcineurin inhibitor and methotrexate. The receptors shown here come from a female patient in her fifties or sixties who received an allogeneic stem cell transplant from an unrelated donor, was CMV-positive, and had acute and chronic GVHD. Some T cells may be provided by the graft donor.

This chain joins TRBV18 and TRBJ2-3; a weak D match, TRBD1 (5 bases). Germline CDR1 is KGHSH and CDR2 is LQKENI. The CDR3 runs to 14 residues. Trimming took 3 bases from V and 2 from J, leaving 9 bases between them. The CDR3 DNA reads TGTGCCAGCTCACCTCGGACAAACACAGATACGCAGTATTTT. Encoded protein: CASSPRTNTDTQYF. Full variable domain (outside the CDR3, taken from reference TRBV18 and TRBJ2-3): NAGVMQNPRHLVRRRGQEARLRCSPMKGHSHVYWYRQLPEEGLKFMVYLQKENIIDESGMPKERFSAEFPKEGPSILRIQQVVRGDSAAYFCASSPRTNTDTQYFGPGTRLTVL.

This clone has only a few counts. This chain joins TRBV2 and TRBJ1-1, with D unresolved. Trimming shortened V by 6 bases and J by 7 bases, and 15 bases separated the two germline ends. The CDR3 has 13 amino acids. Germline loops: CDR1 SNHLY, CDR2 FYNNEI. The CDR3 loop is CASSPGREIEAFF. In DNA form, the CDR3 reads TGTGCCAGCAGCCCCGGGAGGGAAATTGAAGCTTTCTTT.

J is TRBJ1-2 and V is TRBV27, with D perhaps matching TRBD1 (5 bases). V lost 7 bases and J lost 8, with 20 bases in between. Germline V gives CDR1 MNHEY, CDR2 SMNVEV (reference sequence). The CDR3 has 14 amino acids. CDR3 residues: CASNLRSGGGGYTF. The CDR3 DNA is TGTGCCAGCAATTTGCGCTCGGGGGGAGGGGGCTACACCTTC.

The chain recombines TRBV11-3 with TRBJ2-1, with 15 bases aligning to TRBD2. V gave up 2 bases and J gave up 4 bases; unmatched junction bases: 9. Germline loops: CDR1 SGHNT, CDR2 YENEEA. This CDR3 is built from 19 residues. This CDR3 is CASSLSMVGLAGGYNEQFF. The CDR3 bases are TGTGCCAGCAGCTTATCTATGGTTGGACTAGCGGGGGGGTACAATGAGCAGTTCTTC.

The chain employs TRBV10-2 and TRBJ1-1; TRBD1 matches 7 bases. Germline V CDR1 and CDR2: WSHSY, SAAADI. Losses at the gene ends were 7 bases for V and 1 base for J; bases not matched to a gene: 9. The CDR3 is 15 amino acids. The CDR3 spells CASTPIGTENTEAFF. The CDR3 DNA follows: TGCGCCAGCACCCCAATCGGGACAGAGAACACTGAAGCTTTCTTT.

The CDR3 nucleotides read TGTGCCTGGAGCTTCAGTTCCGGGGAGCTGTTTTTT. Its translation is CAWSFSSGELFF. J is TRBJ2-2 and V is TRBV30; no clear D. Germline V gene data show CDR1 as GTSNPN and CDR2 as SVGIG (reference sequence). The V end was cut by 3 bases, the J end by 6 bases, with 8 bases between. This CDR3 is 12 amino acids long.

The gene calls are TRBV5-1 and TRBJ1-2; TRBD1 might be the D (5 bases). This CDR3 region has 14 residues. V lost 4 bases to trimming and J lost 6 bases, with 16 bases between them. CDR1 is SGHRS, CDR2 YFSETQ, per germline. The CDR3 sequence: CASSPLQGRDGYTF. CDR3 sequence (DNA): TGCGCCAGCAGCCCCCTTCAGGGTAGGGATGGCTACACCTTC.

The chain employs TRBV6-1 and TRBJ2-7; 9 bases align to TRBD1. This CDR3 contains 13 residues. The V segment lost 1 base and the J segment 6 bases; nucleotides outside the gene matches: 1. The germline V gene has CDR1 MNHNS and CDR2 SASEGT. Here the CDR3 DNA reads TGTGCCAGCAGTGAAGACAGGGGGCGCGAGCAGTACTTC. It translates to CASSEDRGREQYF.

V and J are TRBV9 and TRBJ2-1; TRBD2 agrees at 7 bases. CDR1 and CDR2 (germline): SGDLS, YYNGEE. CDR3 length: 15 residues. After removal of 4 bases from V and 4 bases from J, the junction contained 8 bases not matched to a gene. CDR3 region: CASSSLGGIYNEQFF. CDR3 sequence (DNA): TGTGCCAGCAGCTCACTGGGGGGGATTTACAATGAGCAGTTCTTC.